This T cell receptor beta chain came from a study of T cells in severe cutaneous drug reactions (dated by TCRdb to 2018 to 2020). Regarding the study in general: Patients were recruited between the early 2010s and the late 2010s from Taiwan, Thailand and a European registry network. Only patients with a probable or definite SJS/TEN or DRESS diagnosis by RegiSCAR criteria were enrolled. Assignment of the culprit drug relied on both the Naranjo algorithm and the ALDEN drug causality algorithm. Blister fluids/cells, PBMC and other biological samples were taken from patients in the acute stage or the recovery stage. The study combined bulk TCR sequencing with single-cell sequencing, quantitative PCR validation, functional assays and transgenic mouse experiments. Libraries used iRepertoire multiplex PCR; authors cited a comparison showing similar capture of abundant clonotypes across iRepertoire and 5' RACE methods with or without UMI.

As to this clonotype: Its antigen is not yet known.

General findings and caveats noted by the study authors: All seven CBZ-SJS/TEN blister samples contained a public TCRbeta CDR3 (mean approximately 14%), which was undetectable or scarce in tolerant-control and healthy-donor PBMC. A strong increase in TRBV12-4 usage was observed in CBZ-SJS/TEN patients, with averages of 25% to 40% in blister cells and roughly 5.4% in PBMC. The authors noted that whether the public TCR generalizes to SJS/TEN caused by other drugs still needs further study.

Library preparation used the iRepertoire multiplex PCR system with TCR subtype-specific primers for both bulk and single-cell sequencing. Multiplex PCR with primers aimed at the V, D and J gene regions produced the bulk TCR beta libraries. Each sample contributed roughly 100-550 ng of RNA as input for preparing the bulk TCR library. An Illumina MiSeq was used to sequence the bulk TCR beta amplicons. For the original study's pipeline: Sample misassignments and low-quality sequencing reads were filtered out during quality control steps. The CDR3 was defined as the amino acids lying between the Y[YFLI]C motif of the V gene and the [FW]GXGT motif of the J segment. CDR3 clonotypes and TRBV and TRBJ gene assignments were based on the IMGT database. TRBV expression in each sample was normalized to the mean expression of the same gene in PBMC from some 40 healthy donors. TCRdb reprocessed the raw reads; every CDR3 protein sequence is a single record, and DNA is not supplied. The V and J calls come from TCRdb's annotation, not from the publication. The table held for this sample gives 6,000 or so distinct CDR3 sequences. The top ten clonotypes cover roughly 30% of the sample.

The donors whose samples were sequenced had carbamazepine-induced Stevens-Johnson syndrome or toxic epidermal necrolysis (CBZ-SJS/TEN). To search for drug-specific clonotypes, the T cell receptor repertoires of patients with drug-induced severe cutaneous adverse reactions were profiled by next-generation sequencing. RNA was isolated either from blister cells of skin lesions or from peripheral blood mononuclear cells. In the germline V gene, CDR1 corresponds to SQVTM and CDR2 to ANQGSEA. The CDR3 runs 13 amino acids, cysteine and phenylalanine included. Nucleotide data are not available. Source material: cells from a skin blister. The cell subset or site label on this specimen signifies: unsorted cells from skin lesion blisters. This clonotype was obtained from a human donor with toxic epidermal necrolysis, a severe cutaneous drug reaction. The chain links TRBV29-1 with TRBJ1-2; TCRdb reports TRBD1, a call that lacks DNA to check it against. The CDR3 amino acid sequence is: CSVGADRAYGYTF.